The following is a T cell receptor beta chain sequence with its context. This CDR3 spans 18 amino acids. J lost 9 bases, V lost 6 bases, and 21 bases had no gene match. Germline-derived CDR1 and CDR2 are MDHEN and SYDVKM. Sequencing was performed with immunoSEQ multiplex PCR; in TCRdb, only in-frame clones are kept and a portion is missing. The sample contains 100,000 to 120,000 clones, just over 75% of which appear only once. The data stem from a study of blood T cell repertoires in COVID-19. Study details: The United States, Italy and Spain supplied acute and convalescent COVID-19 samples. Nucleic acid was either cDNA or gDNA, and it came from T cells, B-cell-depleted T cells, or PBMCs.

Material for sequencing was peripheral blood. The J gene is TRBJ2-1, the V gene TRBV28; 9 nucleotides agree with TRBD1. This TCR came from a woman of 80 years or more with acute or convalescent COVID-19. For the CDR3, the DNA is TGTGCCAGCAGGGAAACAGGGGGCATTGGAGGACGGACAAGTGAGCAGTTCTTC. Encoded protein: CASRETGGIGGRTSEQFF.